Following are 9 T cell receptor beta chains from one sample sequenced in a study of T cell repertoires in cytomegalovirus infection. For these TCRs, the target antigens are not known. TCRdb ran MiXCR on the reads and lists one entry per CDR3 protein. The data hold about 150,000 distinct CDR3 sequences, with 25% to 35% observed a single time. The sample here was CD8+ T cells from cultured PBMCs, taken from culture after CMV antigen stimulation. The receptors originated from a human donor in good health (CMV status not recorded). Some clones in this sample may be carry-over from other donors' samples.

This clonotype turned up a few times. The V call is TRBV2, the J call TRBJ1-5, with D perhaps TRBD1 (6 bases). Germline CDR1 and CDR2: SNHLY and FYNNEI. Trimming took off 2 bases at V and 0 bases at J, with 8 bases between the two ends. The CDR3 sequence is 15 residues long. Here the CDR3 DNA reads TGTGCCAGCAGTGAAAGGGGGGTTAGCAATCAGCCCCAGCATTTT. It encodes CASSERGVSNQPQHF.

The CDR3 nucleotides are TGTGCCAGCAGTGGAGACGGGGAGTACGAGCAGTACTTC. The encoded protein is CASSGDGEYEQYF. V usage is TRBV6-1 and J usage is TRBJ2-7; a weak D match, TRBD2 (5 bases). Trimming pared 4 bases from V and 4 bases from J, leaving 11 bases between. This CDR3 is built from 13 residues. The V gene's germline CDR1 is MNHNS and CDR2 SASEGT.

Ten or more counts support this clonotype. The rearrangement uses TRBV7-2 and TRBJ1-1; D is perhaps TRBD1 (5 bases). Per germline, CDR1 SGHTA and CDR2 FQGNSA. The V and J ends lost 1 base and 10 bases respectively, with 13 bases between them. CDR3 length: 13 amino acids. This CDR3 reads CASSLGGGLGAFF. The CDR3 DNA reads as TGTGCCAGCAGCTTAGGGGGGGGTCTTGGAGCTTTCTTT.

This clonotype was observed many times. The chain uses TRBV27 and TRBJ2-2; tentatively, D is TRBD1 or TRBD2 (7 bases each). CDR3 length: 15 amino acids. In germline, CDR1 is MNHEY, CDR2 SMNVEV (reference sequence). Trimming cost V 3 bases and J 5 bases, with 13 bases left between them. The CDR3 DNA reads TGTGCCAGCAGTTTGGGAGGGGGCAGTACCGGGGAGCTGTTTTTT. Protein: CASSLGGGSTGELFF.

This clonotype showed up many times. The chain links TRBV12-3 or TRBV12-4 to TRBJ2-3; tentative D call: TRBD1 (5 bases). Trimming pared 8 bases from V and 6 bases from J, leaving 27 bases between. The length of the CDR3 is 17 residues. In nucleotides, the CDR3 is TGTGCCAGCCTCGGCCAAGGGGCTAATACCCTCACGGATACGCAGTATTTT. Amino acid sequence: CASLGQGANTLTDTQYF.

This chain connects TRBV19 to TRBJ2-7; D is unclear. The germline gives CDR1 LNHDA, CDR2 SQIVND (reference sequence). The CDR3 extends over 16 amino acids. Trimming took off 3 bases at V and 2 bases at J, with 17 bases between the two ends. The CDR3 nucleotides are TGTGCCAGTAGTATTACTGCAGGTGGAGAACCCTACGAGCAGTACTTC. Translation: CASSITAGGEPYEQYF.

The rearrangement links TRBV6-5 to TRBJ1-2, with TRBD1 matching over 8 bases. Looked up from germline, CDR1 is MNHEY and CDR2 is SVGAGI. V lost 5 bases to trimming and J lost 13 bases; unmatched junction nucleotides: 6. The CDR3 extends over 11 amino acids. The CDR3 nucleotides read TGTGCCAGCAGTACGGGACAGGTGTTCACCTTC. Encoded protein: CASSTGQVFTF.

The chain couples TRBV19 to TRBJ2-3; D perhaps matches TRBD1 (5 bases). The length of the CDR3 is 16 residues. V lost 2 bases to trimming and J lost 0 bases, with 12 bases between them. Germline CDR1 reads LNHDA; CDR2 reads SQIVND (reference sequence). Here the CDR3 DNA reads TGTGCCAGTAGTATAATGACAGCCTCTAGCACAGATACGCAGTATTTT. The encoded protein is CASSIMTASSTDTQYF.

V gene TRBV7-9 combines with J gene TRBJ2-3, with 8 nucleotides matching TRBD1. The J segment lost 3 bases and the V segment lost 2 bases, leaving 10 bases of the junction unmatched. CDR3 length equals 17 residues. The germline V gene has CDR1 SEHNR and CDR2 FQNEAQ (reference sequence). The CDR3 DNA follows: TGTGCCAGCAGCTTAAGTCGGGTGCAGGGGGCGACAGATACGCAGTATTTT. Translating gives CASSLSRVQGATDTQYF.